Listed below are T cell receptor beta chains from one sample, sequenced in a study of blood T cell repertoires in COVID-19. Using immunoSEQ multiplex PCR, the repertoire was profiled, and TCRdb retains in-frame clones only, with some absent. In the table there are approximately 250,000 clones, about 86% of which are singletons. Sequenced sample: peripheral blood. These receptors were collected from a man younger than 35 with active or convalescent COVID-19. CDR3s include the opening cysteine and the closing phenylalanine or tryptophan. D genes are given only for firm matches.

d_gene: .; j_gene: TRBJ1-2; len: 15; v_gene: TRBV4-1; CDR3aa: CASSPRETLLYGYTF
d_gene: .; j_gene: TRBJ1-4; len: 16; v_gene: TRBV4-3; CDR3aa: CASSLQRAATNEKLFF
d_gene: TRBD2; j_gene: TRBJ2-1; len: 20; v_gene: TRBV3-1/TRBV3-2; CDR3aa: CASSRRRHLGLAGAYNEQFF
d_gene: .; j_gene: TRBJ1-1; len: 15; v_gene: TRBV4-2; CDR3aa: CASSQREGSLTEAFF
d_gene: .; j_gene: TRBJ1-6; len: 12; v_gene: TRBV19; CDR3aa: CASSEKNSPLHF
d_gene: .; j_gene: TRBJ1-3; len: 16; v_gene: TRBV7-2; CDR3aa: CASSFETGLSGNTIYF
d_gene: .; j_gene: TRBJ1-3; len: 18; v_gene: TRBV10-3; CDR3aa: CAISESGQGSPPGNTIYF
d_gene: .; j_gene: TRBJ1-5; len: 12; v_gene: TRBV5-8; CDR3aa: CASSDLEQPQHF
d_gene: .; j_gene: TRBJ1-5; len: 14; v_gene: TRBV27; CDR3aa: CASKSGYGNQPQHF
d_gene: TRBD1; j_gene: TRBJ1-3; len: 15; v_gene: TRBV2; CDR3aa: CASSLGQGAGNTIYF
d_gene: .; j_gene: TRBJ2-5; len: 13; v_gene: TRBV2; CDR3aa: CASHQGMGETQYF
d_gene: .; j_gene: TRBJ2-7; len: 14; v_gene: TRBV7-9; CDR3aa: CASSLSGDPYEQYF
d_gene: TRBD1; j_gene: TRBJ2-7; len: 13; v_gene: TRBV2; CDR3aa: CASSPGQPYEQYF
d_gene: .; j_gene: TRBJ2-1; len: 16; v_gene: TRBV18; CDR3aa: CASSPPRPGNGNEQFF
d_gene: .; j_gene: TRBJ1-1; len: 16; v_gene: TRBV11-3; CDR3aa: CASSLEFRPPRGEAFF
d_gene: TRBD1; j_gene: TRBJ2-3; len: 14; v_gene: TRBV11-3; CDR3aa: CASRRDSSTDTQYF
d_gene: .; j_gene: TRBJ2-1; len: 15; v_gene: TRBV6-4; CDR3aa: CASSVELASYNEQFF
d_gene: .; j_gene: TRBJ2-7; len: 13; v_gene: TRBV3-1/TRBV3-2; CDR3aa: CASSHPVRYEQYF
d_gene: TRBD1; j_gene: TRBJ2-2; len: 14; v_gene: TRBV19; CDR3aa: CATKGQGAGGELFF
d_gene: .; j_gene: TRBJ2-5; len: 15; v_gene: TRBV5-1; CDR3aa: CASSLVTGSQETQYF
d_gene: .; j_gene: TRBJ2-1; len: 14; v_gene: TRBV27; CDR3aa: CASSLSPRGLREFF
d_gene: TRBD2; j_gene: TRBJ2-1; len: 15; v_gene: TRBV19; CDR3aa: CASSTLAGGDNEQFF
d_gene: .; j_gene: TRBJ1-1; len: 16; v_gene: TRBV10-2; CDR3aa: CASSEWNSGSYTEAFF
d_gene: TRBD1; j_gene: TRBJ2-1; len: 14; v_gene: TRBV5-1; CDR3aa: CASSLVTGDGEQFF
d_gene: .; j_gene: TRBJ2-3; len: 13; v_gene: TRBV29-1; CDR3aa: CSVVYYNTDTQYF
d_gene: TRBD1; j_gene: TRBJ1-1; len: 15; v_gene: TRBV11-3; CDR3aa: CASSFLTGGNTEAFF
d_gene: TRBD1; j_gene: TRBJ1-1; len: 15; v_gene: TRBV4-2; CDR3aa: CATGTGGEMRTEAFF
d_gene: .; j_gene: TRBJ2-7; len: 13; v_gene: TRBV6-2/TRBV6-3; CDR3aa: CASSKTVGVEQYF
d_gene: .; j_gene: TRBJ1-1; len: 13; v_gene: TRBV9; CDR3aa: CASSPSGGTEAFF
d_gene: .; j_gene: TRBJ1-2; len: 13; v_gene: TRBV11-2; CDR3aa: CASSPHGVYGYTF
d_gene: TRBD2; j_gene: TRBJ2-5; len: 15; v_gene: TRBV4-3; CDR3aa: CASSQGTSGRETQYF
d_gene: .; j_gene: TRBJ1-2; len: 13; v_gene: TRBV2; CDR3aa: CATARGARHGYTF
d_gene: .; j_gene: TRBJ2-5; len: 15; v_gene: TRBV3-1/TRBV3-2; CDR3aa: CASSPYDTTAETQYF
d_gene: .; j_gene: TRBJ1-2; len: 17; v_gene: TRBV3-1/TRBV3-2; CDR3aa: CASSQDSGHGFNYGYTF
d_gene: .; j_gene: TRBJ1-2; len: 15; v_gene: TRBV19; CDR3aa: CASSFGSDSNYGYTF
d_gene: .; j_gene: TRBJ2-7; len: 13; v_gene: TRBV3-1/TRBV3-2; CDR3aa: CASSQDPGYEQYF
d_gene: .; j_gene: TRBJ1-6; len: 13; v_gene: TRBV3-1/TRBV3-2; CDR3aa: CASSQGEASPLHF
d_gene: .; j_gene: TRBJ1-2; len: 13; v_gene: TRBV7-2; CDR3aa: CASSLSGQYGYTF
d_gene: .; j_gene: TRBJ2-2; len: 14; v_gene: TRBV11-3; CDR3aa: CASSLSRGSDMVFF
d_gene: .; j_gene: TRBJ2-1; len: 14; v_gene: TRBV6-5; CDR3aa: CASSYSNRDGEQFF
d_gene: TRBD1; j_gene: TRBJ1-2; len: 17; v_gene: TRBV4-3; CDR3aa: CASSQEWGQAWGYGYTF
d_gene: .; j_gene: TRBJ2-7; len: 15; v_gene: TRBV9; CDR3aa: CASSVGGPSVDEQYF
d_gene: .; j_gene: TRBJ2-7; len: 15; v_gene: TRBV4-1; CDR3aa: CASSPLGRDEREQYF
d_gene: .; j_gene: TRBJ2-7; len: 16; v_gene: TRBV7-2; CDR3aa: CASSLSGLDSFNEQYF
d_gene: TRBD1; j_gene: TRBJ1-1; len: 14; v_gene: TRBV2; CDR3aa: CASSRTGGDTEAFF
d_gene: .; j_gene: TRBJ1-2; len: 13; v_gene: TRBV6-5; CDR3aa: CASRPTGSGGYTF
d_gene: TRBD2; j_gene: TRBJ2-1; len: 16; v_gene: TRBV3-1/TRBV3-2; CDR3aa: CASSQKGGGFGNEQFF
d_gene: .; j_gene: TRBJ1-5; len: 14; v_gene: TRBV19; CDR3aa: CASRSVGGTKPQHF
d_gene: .; j_gene: TRBJ2-5; len: 12; v_gene: TRBV29-1; CDR3aa: CSVGEGAETQYF
d_gene: TRBD1; j_gene: TRBJ1-1; len: 17; v_gene: TRBV6-1; CDR3aa: CASSERQGPSQSTEAFF
d_gene: .; j_gene: TRBJ2-7; len: 14; v_gene: TRBV7-2; CDR3aa: CASSSGTYSYEQYF